This T cell receptor beta chain was recorded in a study of blood T cell repertoires in COVID-19. Study-level background: Acute and convalescent COVID-19 samples came from the United States, Italy and Spain.

Libraries were prepared by immunoSEQ multiplex PCR; TCRdb keeps only in-frame clonotypes and omits some of them. The profile covers over 30,000 clones, with 75% appearing a single time and over 12% taken by the ten largest. The V and J ends lost 5 bases and 5 bases, in that order; junction bases with no gene match: 7. This CDR3 region has 14 residues. Germline CDR1 reads PRHDT; CDR2 reads FYEKMQ (reference sequence). The chain couples TRBV13 to TRBJ2-5; 8 bases line up with TRBD2. The sample consisted of peripheral blood. The source of this sequence is an elderly man with active or convalescent COVID-19. CDR3 sequence (DNA): TGTGCCAGCAGCCCGGGGGGGCTTACGGAGACCCAGTACTTC. Translated, it gives CASSPGGLTETQYF.